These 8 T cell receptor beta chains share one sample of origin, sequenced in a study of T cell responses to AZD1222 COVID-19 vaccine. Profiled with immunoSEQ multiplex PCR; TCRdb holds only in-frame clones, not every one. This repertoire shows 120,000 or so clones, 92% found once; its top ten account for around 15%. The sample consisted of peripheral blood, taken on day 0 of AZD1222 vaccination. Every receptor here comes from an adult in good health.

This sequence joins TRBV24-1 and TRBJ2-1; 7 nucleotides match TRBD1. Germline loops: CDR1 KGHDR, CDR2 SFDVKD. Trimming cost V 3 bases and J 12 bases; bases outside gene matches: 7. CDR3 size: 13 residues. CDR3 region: CATSDDRDRRQFF. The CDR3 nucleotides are TGTGCCACCAGTGATGACCGGGACAGAAGGCAGTTCTTC.

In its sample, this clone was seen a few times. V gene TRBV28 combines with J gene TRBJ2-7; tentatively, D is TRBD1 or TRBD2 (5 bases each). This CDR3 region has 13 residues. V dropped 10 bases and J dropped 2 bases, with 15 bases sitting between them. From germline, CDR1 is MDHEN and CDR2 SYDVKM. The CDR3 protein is CATTRDRAYEQYF. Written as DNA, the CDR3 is TGTGCCACGACCCGGGACCGTGCCTACGAGCAGTACTTC.

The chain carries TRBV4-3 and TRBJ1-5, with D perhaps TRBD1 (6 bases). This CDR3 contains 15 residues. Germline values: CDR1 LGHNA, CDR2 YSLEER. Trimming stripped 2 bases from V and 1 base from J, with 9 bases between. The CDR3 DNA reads TGCGCCAGCAGCCAATCAGGGGTGAGCAATCAGCCCCAGCATTTT. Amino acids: CASSQSGVSNQPQHF.

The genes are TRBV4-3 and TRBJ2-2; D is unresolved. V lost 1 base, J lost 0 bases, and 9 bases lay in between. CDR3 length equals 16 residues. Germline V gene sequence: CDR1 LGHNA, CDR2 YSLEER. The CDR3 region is CASSQVTGSNTGELFF. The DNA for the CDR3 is TGCGCCAGCAGCCAAGTTACTGGGTCGAACACCGGGGAGCTGTTTTTT.

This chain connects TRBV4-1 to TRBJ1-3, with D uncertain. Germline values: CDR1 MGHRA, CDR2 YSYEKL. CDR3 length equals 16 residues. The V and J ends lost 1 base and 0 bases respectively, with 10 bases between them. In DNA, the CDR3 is TGCGCCAGCAGCCAAGTTGGGGTGACCTCTGGAAACACCATATATTTT. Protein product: CASSQVGVTSGNTIYF.

The CDR3 DNA reads as TGTGCCAGCCTGGCCGGGAGCAATCAGCCCCAGCATTTT. Encoded protein: CASLAGSNQPQHF. The gene calls are TRBV21-1 and TRBJ1-5. TRBV21-1 is a listed pseudogene. CDR3 length equals 13 residues.

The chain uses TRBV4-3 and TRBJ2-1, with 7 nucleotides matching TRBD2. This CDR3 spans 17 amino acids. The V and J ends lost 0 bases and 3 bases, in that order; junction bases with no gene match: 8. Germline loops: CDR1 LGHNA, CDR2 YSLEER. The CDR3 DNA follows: TGCGCCAGCAGCCAAGACACTAGCGACTTCCTCTACAATGAGCAGTTCTTC. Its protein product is CASSQDTSDFLYNEQFF.

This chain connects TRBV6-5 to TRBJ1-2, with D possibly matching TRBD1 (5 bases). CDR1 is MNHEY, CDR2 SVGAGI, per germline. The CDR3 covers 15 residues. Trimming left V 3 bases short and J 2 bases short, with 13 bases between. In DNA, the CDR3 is TGTGCCAGCAGTTATGCCCCCGGGGCAAACTATGGCTACACCTTC. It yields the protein CASSYAPGANYGYTF.